A selection of T cell receptor beta chains follows, all from one sample in a study of cytomegalovirus exposure and HLA in healthy donors. This table comes from immunoSEQ multiplex PCR, and its TCRdb copy is limited to in-frame clones, with some not included. The sample lists around 150,000 clones; over 70% were seen once. The source material was PBMCs. The receptors originated from a woman aged 45 to 65 in good health and CMV-seropositive. Both conserved end residues are part of each CDR3. The size of a clone is reported for some rows only, either as once, few or many, or as a class for expanded clones.

CDR3aa: CASSQDYKGLGSPLHF
abundance: few
v_gene: TRBV14
j_gene: TRBJ1-6

CDR3aa: CASSLTTGLNTEAFF
abundance: -
v_gene: TRBV5-1
j_gene: TRBJ1-1

CDR3aa: CASSPETGGSYEQYF
abundance: -
v_gene: TRBV18
j_gene: TRBJ2-7

CDR3aa: CASSFRTENGYTF
abundance: -
v_gene: TRBV5-1
j_gene: TRBJ1-2

CDR3aa: CASSDGRGGPNTGELFF
abundance: -
v_gene: TRBV10-1
j_gene: TRBJ2-2

CDR3aa: CASSAPGGRNYEQYF
abundance: -
v_gene: TRBV19
j_gene: TRBJ2-7

CDR3aa: CASSSPGQAYNEQFF
abundance: -
v_gene: TRBV6-6
j_gene: TRBJ2-1

CDR3aa: CASSLLRGFRADTQYF
abundance: -
v_gene: TRBV5-6
j_gene: TRBJ2-3

CDR3aa: CASSLSGGREEQFF
abundance: once
v_gene: TRBV7-3
j_gene: TRBJ2-1

CDR3aa: CASSYVGGNNEKLFF
abundance: -
v_gene: TRBV5-1
j_gene: TRBJ1-4

CDR3aa: CASRGAGPYNEQFF
abundance: -
v_gene: TRBV6-1
j_gene: TRBJ2-1

CDR3aa: CASSTRTGTGNTIYF
abundance: -
v_gene: TRBV14
j_gene: TRBJ1-3

CDR3aa: CASSQESGLDTIYF
abundance: -
v_gene: TRBV4-1
j_gene: TRBJ1-3

CDR3aa: CASTRQGRDTSGYTF
abundance: -
v_gene: TRBV2
j_gene: TRBJ1-2

CDR3aa: CASTREGGRGNTEAFF
abundance: few
v_gene: TRBV5-1
j_gene: TRBJ1-1

CDR3aa: CASSLDFSYNEQFF
abundance: -
v_gene: TRBV7-9
j_gene: TRBJ2-1

CDR3aa: CASSQAGTVSYNEQFF
abundance: once
v_gene: TRBV4-2
j_gene: TRBJ2-1

CDR3aa: CAWTTKGANIQYF
abundance: -
v_gene: TRBV30
j_gene: TRBJ2-4

CDR3aa: CASSSGRLAGATNTGELFF
abundance: -
v_gene: TRBV5-1
j_gene: TRBJ2-2

CDR3aa: CAIFPQGISYEQYF
abundance: -
v_gene: TRBV12-1
j_gene: TRBJ2-7

CDR3aa: CASSSRPGSTGTEAFF
abundance: once
v_gene: TRBV5-6
j_gene: TRBJ1-1

CDR3aa: CALTGRYGYTF
abundance: -
v_gene: TRBV30
j_gene: TRBJ1-2

CDR3aa: CASSLGFGTSREQYF
abundance: -
v_gene: TRBV7-9
j_gene: TRBJ2-7

CDR3aa: CASGSQGLGEAFF
abundance: -
v_gene: TRBV12-5
j_gene: TRBJ1-1

CDR3aa: CASSPGTGDSGNTIYF
abundance: -
v_gene: TRBV5-5
j_gene: TRBJ1-3

CDR3aa: CASSLSAGAGTDTQYF
abundance: -
v_gene: TRBV5-4
j_gene: TRBJ2-3

CDR3aa: CASSAAYQETQYF
abundance: -
v_gene: TRBV2
j_gene: TRBJ2-5

CDR3aa: CASSPESGGYNEQFF
abundance: -
v_gene: TRBV9
j_gene: TRBJ2-1

CDR3aa: CSVLETGSPREQYF
abundance: -
v_gene: TRBV29-1
j_gene: TRBJ2-7

CDR3aa: CASSVRGHDSYNEQFF
abundance: -
v_gene: TRBV9
j_gene: TRBJ2-1

CDR3aa: CASSLLAETQYF
abundance: once
v_gene: TRBV6-6
j_gene: TRBJ2-5

CDR3aa: CASGYNRGAESPLHF
abundance: -
v_gene: TRBV6-5
j_gene: TRBJ1-6

CDR3aa: CASSSLAGGRETQYF
abundance: -
v_gene: TRBV7-9
j_gene: TRBJ2-5

CDR3aa: CASSLLRGRSGELFF
abundance: -
v_gene: TRBV27
j_gene: TRBJ2-2

CDR3aa: CASSGQVYNEQFF
abundance: -
v_gene: TRBV2
j_gene: TRBJ2-1

CDR3aa: CASRQGSSGYTF
abundance: few
v_gene: TRBV2
j_gene: TRBJ1-2

CDR3aa: CASCTGVNEKLFF
abundance: once
v_gene: TRBV2
j_gene: TRBJ1-4

CDR3aa: CASRDRGDEAFF
abundance: -
v_gene: TRBV2
j_gene: TRBJ1-1

CDR3aa: CASRDDREETQYF
abundance: -
v_gene: TRBV2
j_gene: TRBJ2-5

CDR3aa: CASSLQELRGGYTF
abundance: -
v_gene: TRBV2
j_gene: TRBJ1-2

CDR3aa: CASSIGQGFGQPQHF
abundance: few
v_gene: TRBV19
j_gene: TRBJ1-5